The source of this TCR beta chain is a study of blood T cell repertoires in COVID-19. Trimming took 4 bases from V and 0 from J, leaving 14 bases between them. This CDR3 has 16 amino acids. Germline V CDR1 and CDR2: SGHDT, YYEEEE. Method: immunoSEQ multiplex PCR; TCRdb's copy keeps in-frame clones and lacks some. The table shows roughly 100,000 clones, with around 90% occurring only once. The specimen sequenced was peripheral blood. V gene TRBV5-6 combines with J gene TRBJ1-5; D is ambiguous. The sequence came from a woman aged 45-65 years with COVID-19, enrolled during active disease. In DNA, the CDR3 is TGTGCCAGCAGCGCAACACAGACGTATAGCAATCAGCCCCAGCATTTT. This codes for CASSATQTYSNQPQHF. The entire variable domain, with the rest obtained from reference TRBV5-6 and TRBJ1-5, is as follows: DAGVTQSPTHLIKTRGQQVTLRCSPKSGHDTVSWYQQALGQGPQFIFQYYEEEERQRGNFPDRFSGHQFPNYSSELNVNALLLGDSALYLCASSATQTYSNQPQHFGDGTRLSIL.